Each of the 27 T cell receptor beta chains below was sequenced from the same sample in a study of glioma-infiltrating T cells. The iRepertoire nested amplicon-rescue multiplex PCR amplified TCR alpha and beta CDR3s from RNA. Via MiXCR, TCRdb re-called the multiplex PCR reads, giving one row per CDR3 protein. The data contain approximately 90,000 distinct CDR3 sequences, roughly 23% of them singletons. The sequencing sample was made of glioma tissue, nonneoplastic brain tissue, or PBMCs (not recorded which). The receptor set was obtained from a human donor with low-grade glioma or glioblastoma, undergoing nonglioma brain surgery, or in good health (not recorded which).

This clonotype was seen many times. The CDR3 spells CATSGPEPPYEQYF. The DNA for the CDR3 is TGTGCCACCAGCGGGCCAGAGCCCCCCTACGAGCAGTACTTC. The J gene is TRBJ2-7, the V gene TRBV24-1; D is unresolved. Germline assignment: CDR1 KGHDR and CDR2 SFDVKD. The CDR3 loop spans 14 amino acids. The germline V and J ends were trimmed by 7 bases and 2 bases, with 14 bases remaining between them.

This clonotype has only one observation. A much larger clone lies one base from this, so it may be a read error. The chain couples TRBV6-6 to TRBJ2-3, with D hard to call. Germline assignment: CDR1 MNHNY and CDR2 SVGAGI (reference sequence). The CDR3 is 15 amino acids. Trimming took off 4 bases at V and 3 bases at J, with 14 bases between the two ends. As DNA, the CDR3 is TGTGCCAGCAGTTGGACCGAGACACAAACAGATACGCAGTATTTT. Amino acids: CASSWTETQTDTQYF.

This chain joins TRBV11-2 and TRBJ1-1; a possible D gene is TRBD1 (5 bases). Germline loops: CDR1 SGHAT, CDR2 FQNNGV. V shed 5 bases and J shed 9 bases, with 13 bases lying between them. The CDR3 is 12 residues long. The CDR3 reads CASSRLYRQAFF. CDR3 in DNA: TGTGCCAGCAGCCGATTGTACAGGCAAGCTTTCTTT.

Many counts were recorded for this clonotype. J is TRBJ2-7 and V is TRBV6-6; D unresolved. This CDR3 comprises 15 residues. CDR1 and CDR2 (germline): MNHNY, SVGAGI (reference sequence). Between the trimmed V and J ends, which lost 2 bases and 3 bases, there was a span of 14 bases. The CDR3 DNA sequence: TGTGCCAGCAGTTACGGTGTTCCCCGGAGCTACGAGCAGTACTTC. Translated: CASSYGVPRSYEQYF.

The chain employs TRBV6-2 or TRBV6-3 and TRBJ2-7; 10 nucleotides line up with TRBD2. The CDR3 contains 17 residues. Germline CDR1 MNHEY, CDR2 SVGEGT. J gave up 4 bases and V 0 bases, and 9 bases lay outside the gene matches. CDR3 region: CASSYSGLAGVYYEQYF. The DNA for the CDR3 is TGTGCCAGCAGTTACTCTGGGCTAGCGGGAGTTTATTACGAGCAGTACTTC.

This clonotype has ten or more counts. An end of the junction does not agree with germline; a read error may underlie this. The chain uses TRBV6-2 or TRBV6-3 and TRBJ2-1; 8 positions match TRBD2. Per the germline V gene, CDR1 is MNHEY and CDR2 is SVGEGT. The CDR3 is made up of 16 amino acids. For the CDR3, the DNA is TGTGCCAGCAGCTCCACTATAGCGGGGACCTACAATGGGCAGTTCTTC. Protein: CASSSTIAGTYNGQFF.

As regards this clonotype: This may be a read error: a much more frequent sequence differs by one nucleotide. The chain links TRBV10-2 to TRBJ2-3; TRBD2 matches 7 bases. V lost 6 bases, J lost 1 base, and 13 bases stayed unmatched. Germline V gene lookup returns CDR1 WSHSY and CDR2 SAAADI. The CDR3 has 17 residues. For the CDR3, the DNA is TGCGCCAGCAGACTACACACGGGCGGGAGAGGCACAGATACGCAGTATTTT. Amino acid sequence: CASRLHTGGRGTDTQYF.

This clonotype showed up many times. The CDR3 here is CASSLGEWAKAVNSPLHF. CDR3 DNA: TGCGCCAGCAGCTTGGGGGAATGGGCTAAAGCCGTTAATTCACCCCTCCACTTT. The chain has TRBV5-1 and TRBJ1-6; D unresolved. The V and J ends lost 0 bases and 6 bases respectively, with 19 bases between them. This CDR3 is built from 18 residues. Germline V lookup: CDR1 SGHRS, CDR2 YFSETQ. Filled out from reference TRBV5-1 and TRBJ1-6, the complete variable domain reads KAGVTQTPRYLIKTRGQQVTLSCSPISGHRSVSWYQQTPGQGLQFLFEYFSETQRNKGNFPGRFSGRQFSNSRSEMNVSTLELGDSALYLCASSLGEWAKAVNSPLHFGNGTRLTVT.

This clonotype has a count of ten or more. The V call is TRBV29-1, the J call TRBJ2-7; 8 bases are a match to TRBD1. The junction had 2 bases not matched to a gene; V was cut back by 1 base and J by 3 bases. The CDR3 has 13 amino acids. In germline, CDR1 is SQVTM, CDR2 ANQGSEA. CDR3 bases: TGCAGCGTTGAAGGGACAGGGCTCTACGAGCAGTACTTC. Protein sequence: CSVEGTGLYEQYF.

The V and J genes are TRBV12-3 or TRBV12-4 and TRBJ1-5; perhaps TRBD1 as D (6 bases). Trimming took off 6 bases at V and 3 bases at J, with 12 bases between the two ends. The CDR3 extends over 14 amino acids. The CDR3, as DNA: TGTGCCAGCAGCCAGGGGAGGCTCAATCAGCCCCAGCATTTT. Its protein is CASSQGRLNQPQHF.

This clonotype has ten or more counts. Here the CDR3 reads CASSLEAGKHTEAFF. As DNA, the CDR3 is TGTGCCAGCAGCTTAGAAGCAGGGAAGCACACTGAAGCTTTCTTT. This chain uses TRBV7-2 with TRBJ1-1, with D possibly TRBD1 on 5 matching bases. V was shortened by 1 base and J by 3 bases, with 12 bases between the two germline ends. Germline V gives CDR1 SGHTA, CDR2 FQGNSA. CDR3 length: 15 residues. The complete variable domain, with remaining parts taken from reference TRBV7-2 and TRBJ1-1, reads GAGVSQSPSNKVTEKGKDVELRCDPISGHTALYWYRQSLGQGLEFLIYFQGNSAPDKSGLPSDRFSAERTGGSVSTLTIQRTQQEDSAVYLCASSLEAGKHTEAFFGQGTRLTVV.

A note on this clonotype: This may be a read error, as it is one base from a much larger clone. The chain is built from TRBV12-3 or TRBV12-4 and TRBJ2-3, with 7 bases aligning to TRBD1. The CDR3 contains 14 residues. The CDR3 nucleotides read TGTGCCAGCAGCAGGGACAGACGCACAGATACGAAGTATTTT. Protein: CASSRDRRTDTKYF.

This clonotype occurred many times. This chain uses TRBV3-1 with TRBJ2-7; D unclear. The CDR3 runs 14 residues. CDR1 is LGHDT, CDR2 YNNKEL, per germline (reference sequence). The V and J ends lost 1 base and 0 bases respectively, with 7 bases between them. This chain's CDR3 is CASSQGLVSYEQYF. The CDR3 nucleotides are TGTGCCAGCAGCCAAGGGCTAGTCTCCTACGAGCAGTACTTC.

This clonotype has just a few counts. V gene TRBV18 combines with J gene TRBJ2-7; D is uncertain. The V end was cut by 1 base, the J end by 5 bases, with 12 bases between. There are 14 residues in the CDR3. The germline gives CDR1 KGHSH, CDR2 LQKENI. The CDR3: CASSPRQAVDEQYF. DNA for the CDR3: TGTGCCAGCTCACCACGGCAGGCTGTGGACGAGCAGTACTTC.

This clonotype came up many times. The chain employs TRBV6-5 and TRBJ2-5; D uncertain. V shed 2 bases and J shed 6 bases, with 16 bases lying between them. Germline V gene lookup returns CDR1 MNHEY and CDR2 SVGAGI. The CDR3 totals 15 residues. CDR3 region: CASSYESGIPKTQYF. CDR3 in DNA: TGTGCCAGCAGTTACGAGTCGGGTATACCCAAGACCCAGTACTTC.

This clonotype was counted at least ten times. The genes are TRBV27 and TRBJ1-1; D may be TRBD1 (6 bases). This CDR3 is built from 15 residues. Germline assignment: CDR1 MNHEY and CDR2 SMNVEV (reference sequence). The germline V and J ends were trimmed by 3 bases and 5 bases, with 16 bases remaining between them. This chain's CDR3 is CASSLGGAGWTEAFF. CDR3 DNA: TGTGCCAGCAGTTTGGGGGGGGCAGGGTGGACTGAAGCTTTCTTT.

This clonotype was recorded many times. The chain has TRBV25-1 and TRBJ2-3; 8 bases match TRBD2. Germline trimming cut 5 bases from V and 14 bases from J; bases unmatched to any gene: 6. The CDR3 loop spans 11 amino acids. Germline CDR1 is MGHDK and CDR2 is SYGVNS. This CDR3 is CASSPGTRVYF. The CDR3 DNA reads TGTGCCAGCAGTCCCGGGACTAGAGTGTATTTT.

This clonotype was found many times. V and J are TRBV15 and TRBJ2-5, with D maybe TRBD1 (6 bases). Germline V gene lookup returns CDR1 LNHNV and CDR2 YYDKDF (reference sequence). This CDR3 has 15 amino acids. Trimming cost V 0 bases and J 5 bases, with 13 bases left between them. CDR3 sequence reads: CATSRDRGRAETQYF. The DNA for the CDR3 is TGTGCCACCAGCAGAGACAGGGGCCGCGCGGAGACCCAGTACTTC. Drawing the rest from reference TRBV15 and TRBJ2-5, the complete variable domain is DAMVIQNPRYQVTQFGKPVTLSCSQTLNHNVMYWYQQKSSQAPKLLFHYYDKDFNNEADTPDNFQSRRPNTSFCFLDIRSPGLGDTAMYLCATSRDRGRAETQYFGPGTRLLVL.

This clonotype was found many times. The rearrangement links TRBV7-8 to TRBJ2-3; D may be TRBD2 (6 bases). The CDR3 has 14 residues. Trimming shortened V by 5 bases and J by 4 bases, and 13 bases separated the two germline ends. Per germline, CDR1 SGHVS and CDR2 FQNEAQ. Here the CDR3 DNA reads TGTGCCAGCAGCCGAGCAGGGAGGCCAGATACGCAGTATTTT. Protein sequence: CASSRAGRPDTQYF.

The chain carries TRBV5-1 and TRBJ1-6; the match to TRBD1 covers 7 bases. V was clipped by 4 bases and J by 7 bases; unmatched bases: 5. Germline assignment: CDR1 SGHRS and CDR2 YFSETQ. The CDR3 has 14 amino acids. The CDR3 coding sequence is TGCGCCAGCAGCCGCTGGGACAGAAATTCACCCCTCCACTTT. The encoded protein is CASSRWDRNSPLHF.

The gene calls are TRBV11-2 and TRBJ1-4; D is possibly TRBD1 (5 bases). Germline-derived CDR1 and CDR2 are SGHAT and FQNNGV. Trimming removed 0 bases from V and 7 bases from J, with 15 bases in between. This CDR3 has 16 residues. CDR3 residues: CASSLDGRGLGEKLFF. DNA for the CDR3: TGTGCCAGCAGCTTAGACGGAAGGGGATTAGGTGAAAAACTGTTTTTT.

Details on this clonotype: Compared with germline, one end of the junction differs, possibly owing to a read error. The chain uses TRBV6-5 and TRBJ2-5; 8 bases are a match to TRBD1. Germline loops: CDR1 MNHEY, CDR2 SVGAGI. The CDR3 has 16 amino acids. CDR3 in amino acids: CASSKDRVGLQEAQYF. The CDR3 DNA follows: TGTGCCAGCAGCAAGGACAGGGTAGGGCTTCAAGAGGCCCAGTACTTC.

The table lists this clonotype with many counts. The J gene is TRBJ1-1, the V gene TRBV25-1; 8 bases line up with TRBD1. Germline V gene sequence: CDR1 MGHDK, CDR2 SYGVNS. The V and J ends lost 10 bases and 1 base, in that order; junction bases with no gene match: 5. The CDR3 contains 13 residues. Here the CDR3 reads CATQGATNTEAFF. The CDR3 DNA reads TGTGCCACCCAGGGGGCGACGAACACTGAAGCTTTCTTT.

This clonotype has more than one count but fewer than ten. The CDR3 reads CASSQELVAQYNEQFF. For the CDR3, the DNA is TGTGCCAGCAGCCAAGAGTTAGTGGCTCAGTACAATGAGCAGTTCTTC. V and J are TRBV4-2 and TRBJ2-1; D uncertain. Germline V gives CDR1 LGHNA, CDR2 YNFKEQ. The CDR3 loop spans 16 amino acids. With 0 bases removed from V and 4 bases from J, the gap between germline ends came to 13 bases.

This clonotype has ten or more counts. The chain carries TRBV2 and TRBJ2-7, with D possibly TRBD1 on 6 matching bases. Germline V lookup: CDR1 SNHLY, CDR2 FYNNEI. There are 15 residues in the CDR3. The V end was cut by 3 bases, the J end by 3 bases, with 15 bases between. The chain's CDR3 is CASSERGSLSYEQYF. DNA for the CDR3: TGTGCCAGCAGTGAGAGGGGGAGTCTAAGCTACGAGCAGTACTTC.

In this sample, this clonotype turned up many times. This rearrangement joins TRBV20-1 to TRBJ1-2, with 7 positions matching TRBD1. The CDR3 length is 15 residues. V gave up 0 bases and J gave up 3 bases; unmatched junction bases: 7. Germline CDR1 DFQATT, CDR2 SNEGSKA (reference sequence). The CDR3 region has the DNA TGCAGTGCTAGAGATCCCAAGGGGGCCGACTATGGCTACACCTTC. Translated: CSARDPKGADYGYTF.

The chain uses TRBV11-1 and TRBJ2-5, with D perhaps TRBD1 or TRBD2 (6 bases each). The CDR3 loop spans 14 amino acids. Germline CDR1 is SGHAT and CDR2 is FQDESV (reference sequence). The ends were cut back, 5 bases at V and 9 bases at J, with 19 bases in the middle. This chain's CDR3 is CASSARGTNRAQYF. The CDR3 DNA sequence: TGTGCCAGCAGCGCACGCGGGACCAACAGGGCCCAGTACTTC.